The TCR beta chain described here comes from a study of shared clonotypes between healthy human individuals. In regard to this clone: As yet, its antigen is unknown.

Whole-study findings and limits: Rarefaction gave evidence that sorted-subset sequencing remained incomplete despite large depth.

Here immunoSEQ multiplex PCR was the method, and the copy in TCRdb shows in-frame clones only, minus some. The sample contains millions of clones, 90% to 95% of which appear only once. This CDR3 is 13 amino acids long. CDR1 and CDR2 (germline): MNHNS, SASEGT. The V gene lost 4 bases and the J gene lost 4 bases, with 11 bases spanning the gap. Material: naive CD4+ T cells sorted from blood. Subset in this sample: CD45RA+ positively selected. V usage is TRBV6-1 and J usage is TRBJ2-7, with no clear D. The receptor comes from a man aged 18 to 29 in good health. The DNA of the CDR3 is TGTGCCAGCAGTGCCAGACCGCCTTACGAGCAGTACTTC. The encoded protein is CASSARPPYEQYF.